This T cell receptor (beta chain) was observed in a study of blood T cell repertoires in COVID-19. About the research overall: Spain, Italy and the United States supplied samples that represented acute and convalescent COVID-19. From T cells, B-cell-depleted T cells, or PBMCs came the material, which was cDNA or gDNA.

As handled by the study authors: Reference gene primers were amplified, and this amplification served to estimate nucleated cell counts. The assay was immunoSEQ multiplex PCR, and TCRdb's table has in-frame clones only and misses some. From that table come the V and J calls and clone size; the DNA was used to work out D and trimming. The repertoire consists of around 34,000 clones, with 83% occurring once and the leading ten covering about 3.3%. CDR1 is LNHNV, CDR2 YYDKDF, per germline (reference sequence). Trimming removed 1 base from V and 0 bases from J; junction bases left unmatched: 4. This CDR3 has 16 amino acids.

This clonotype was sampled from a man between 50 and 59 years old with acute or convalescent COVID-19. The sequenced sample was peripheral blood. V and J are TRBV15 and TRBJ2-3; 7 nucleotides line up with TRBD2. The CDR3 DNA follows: TGTGCCACCAGCAGAGGGGCTAGCGGAAGCACAGATACGCAGTATTTT. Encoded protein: CATSRGASGSTDTQYF.